A selection of T cell receptor beta chains follows, all from one sample in a study of STAT5B mutations in CD4+ large granular lymphocyte leukemia. TCRdb keeps only in-frame clones here, not all; method: immunoSEQ multiplex PCR. The sample holds tens of thousands of clones; approximately 70% are singletons and the top ten take over 1.5%. What was sequenced was CD4+ T cells from blood buffy coats. Source of these receptors: a human donor in good health. The CDR3 runs from the conserved cysteine through the conserved F or W. A D gene is named only where the DNA matches it firmly. Only part of the rows carry a size: once, few, many, or a class if the clone is expanded.

J,size,V,D,DNA,CDR3
TRBJ2-2,-,TRBV7-8,-,TGTGCCAGCAGCTTAGGGGCTACCAGAACCGGGGAGCTGTTTTTT,CASSLGATRTGELFF
TRBJ1-2,once,TRBV6-5,TRBD1,TGTGCCAGCAGTCCCCCAGACAGGGCGGACGGCTACACCTTC,CASSPPDRADGYTF
TRBJ1-5,-,TRBV7-9,-,TGTGCCAGCAGCTTTCGGAGCCTTTATAGCAATCAGCCCCAGCATTTT,CASSFRSLYSNQPQHF
TRBJ1-4,-,TRBV5-1,-,TGCGCCAGCAGCTCGGAGGCTGGGGAAAAACTGTTTTTT,CASSSEAGEKLFF
TRBJ1-1,few,TRBV11-2,TRBD1,TGTGCCAGCAGCTTAGCCCCAGGGGGGAACACTGAAGCTTTCTTT,CASSLAPGGNTEAFF
TRBJ2-3,-,TRBV28,TRBD2,TGTGCCAGCAGTTACCCGGGGGTAGCGGGGGCCTCAGATACGCAGTATTTT,CASSYPGVAGASDTQYF
TRBJ2-5,-,TRBV6-5,-,TGTGCCAGCAGTAGGGTTGGCGGCCAAGAGACCCAGTACTTC,CASSRVGGQETQYF
TRBJ2-1,-,TRBV29-1,-,TGCAGCGTTGAAGATGGGTCGAGGGGATTGAGGAATGAGCAGTTCTTC,CSVEDGSRGLRNEQFF
TRBJ1-1,-,TRBV6-1,-,TGTGCCACCGAACCCAGGGGAGGGATGGGCACTGAAGCTTTCTTT,CATEPRGGMGTEAFF
TRBJ2-3,-,TRBV28,TRBD2,TGTGCCAGCAGTTTATCGGCGGGACTATCCACAGATACGCAGTATTTT,CASSLSAGLSTDTQYF
TRBJ2-2,-,TRBV18,-,TGTGCCAGCTCACCTCTAGCAGATACCGGGGAGCTGTTTTTT,CASSPLADTGELFF
TRBJ2-3,-,TRBV7-7,-,TGTGCTAGCAGCTTGGGATACACAGATACGCAGTATTTT,CASSLGYTDTQYF
TRBJ2-5,-,TRBV2,TRBD2,TGTGCCAGCGTACTAGCGGGGGGCGGGGAGACCCAGTACTTC,CASVLAGGGETQYF
TRBJ1-5,few,TRBV7-9,-,TGTGCCAGCAGCTTATCGTCGGATCAGCCCCAGCATTTT,CASSLSSDQPQHF
TRBJ1-1,-,TRBV6-6,-,TGTGCCAGCAGTTACTTACAGGGCGGCGGAGGGGCTGAAGCTTTCTTT,CASSYLQGGGGAEAFF
TRBJ2-2,-,TRBV19,TRBD1,TGTGCCAGTAGTATAGAAGGACAGGGCGTCGCCACCGGGGAGCTGTTTTTT,CASSIEGQGVATGELFF
TRBJ2-3,-,TRBV5-5,-,TGTGCCAGCAGCTTGCAGGGTGAGACAGATACGCAGTATTTT,CASSLQGETDTQYF
TRBJ1-1,-,TRBV18,-,TGTGCCAGCTCACCACCCTCGACGGGGAACACTGAAGCTTTCTTT,CASSPPSTGNTEAFF
TRBJ1-2,once,TRBV6-1,TRBD1,TGTGCCAGCAGTACCGGGACAGCACTTTATGGCTACACCTTC,CASSTGTALYGYTF
TRBJ2-3,-,TRBV7-9,-,TGTGCCAGCAGCCGCCGAGGCGGGATAGGCACAGATACGCAGTATTTT,CASSRRGGIGTDTQYF
TRBJ2-1,few,TRBV19,TRBD1,TGTGCCAGTAGTACACCGGGACAGGGTGGTCAGTTCTTC,CASSTPGQGGQFF
TRBJ2-5,-,TRBV6-5,-,TGTGCCAGCAGTCCCCGTAGGGACCGAGCGGAGACCCAGTACTTC,CASSPRRDRAETQYF
TRBJ1-1,few,TRBV18,-,TGTGCCAGCTCACCGGAAGCGAACACTGAAGCTTTCTTT,CASSPEANTEAFF
TRBJ2-1,once,TRBV4-1,-,TGCGCCAGCAGACCGGACAGCGGATACGGTTCCTACAATGAGCAGTTCTTC,CASRPDSGYGSYNEQFF
TRBJ1-1,-,TRBV7-9,-,TGTGCCAGCAGCTTCGAAGGGAACACTGAAGCTTTCTTT,CASSFEGNTEAFF
TRBJ2-5,-,TRBV5-1,-,TGCGCCAGCAGCTTCAATGGGTTACAAGAGACCCAGTACTTC,CASSFNGLQETQYF
TRBJ1-6,few,TRBV10-3,-,TGTGCCATCAGTCCTCAGGACGGAACTAATTCACCCCTCCACTTT,CAISPQDGTNSPLHF
TRBJ2-5,few,TRBV5-8,TRBD2,TGTGCCAGCAGCCCTTGGACTAGCGGGGGGCAAGAGACCCAGTACTTC,CASSPWTSGGQETQYF
TRBJ1-5,-,TRBV19,TRBD1,TGTGCCAGTGCCGGGACAGGGGGTGGGAGTCAGCCCCAGCATTTT,CASAGTGGGSQPQHF
TRBJ2-5,-,TRBV16,TRBD2,TGTGCCAGCAGCCAATCCCAGCGGGGGATATGGGGAGAGACCCAGTACTTC,CASSQSQRGIWGETQYF
TRBJ2-3,once,TRBV6-1,-,TGTGCCAGCAGTGAAAGCCTACGTGATACGCAGTATTTT,CASSESLRDTQYF
TRBJ1-2,-,TRBV28,-,TGTGCCAGCAGTTTATCTCCTCCAGGGACTGGCTACACCTTC,CASSLSPPGTGYTF
TRBJ2-7,-,TRBV5-1,-,TGCGCCAGCAGCTGGAAGGGCGGGGCCCACGAGCAGTACTTC,CASSWKGGAHEQYF
TRBJ1-5,-,TRBV6-1,TRBD1,TGTGCCAGCAGTGTCGTCACCGGGACAGGGGTACAGCCCCAGCATTTT,CASSVVTGTGVQPQHF
TRBJ2-5,-,TRBV20-1,-,TGCAGTGCTGGCGCATGGGAGACCCAGTACTTC,CSAGAWETQYF
TRBJ1-6,few,TRBV7-2,TRBD1,TGTGCCAGCAGCCTATCCGGGACAGGGAATAATTCACCCCTCCACTTT,CASSLSGTGNNSPLHF
TRBJ1-6,once,TRBV6-1,-,TGTGCCAGCAGTGAATCAAGCTCCTATAATTCACCCCTCCACTTT,CASSESSSYNSPLHF
TRBJ2-1,-,TRBV15,-,TGTGCCACCAGCAGAGATCATCCTCCACCCATGGATCCCGGGGAAAATGAGCAGTTCTTC,CATSRDHPPPMDPGENEQFF
TRBJ1-4,-,TRBV5-1,-,TGCGCCAGCAGCTTGACCTCAACTAATGAAAAACTGTTTTTT,CASSLTSTNEKLFF
TRBJ1-2,-,TRBV7-9,TRBD1,TGTGCCAGCAGCTCGCCGGGACAGGGGGCTTTGGAACGGGGCTACACCTTC,CASSSPGQGALERGYTF
TRBJ2-1,once,TRBV28,TRBD2,TGTGCCAGCAGTCGGGATCATAGCGGGGGGGCAAATGAGCAGTTCTTC,CASSRDHSGGANEQFF
TRBJ1-1,once,TRBV19,TRBD1,TGTGCCAGTAGTTCCTGGGGGACAGGGTGGCTTGGGACTGAAGCTTTCTTT,CASSSWGTGWLGTEAFF
TRBJ1-1,-,TRBV18,-,TGTGCCAGCTCACTGCAGGGAGGAAGAACTGAAGCTTTCTTT,CASSLQGGRTEAFF
TRBJ2-7,-,TRBV7-2,TRBD1,TGTGCCAGCAGTACCCGGACAGGAGGCGGAGGCGAGCAGTACTTC,CASSTRTGGGGEQYF
TRBJ2-5,-,TRBV19,TRBD1,TGTGCCAGTAGTATTTGGGACAGGGGGAAAGAGACCCAGTACTTC,CASSIWDRGKETQYF
TRBJ1-2,-,TRBV5-4,TRBD1,TGTGCCAGCAGCCAAAATGGACAGGGGGCTCTTGGCTACACCTTC,CASSQNGQGALGYTF
TRBJ1-3,-,TRBV18,-,TGTGCCAGCTCACCTCCACACCAGGGTGCCGGAAACACCATATATTTT,CASSPPHQGAGNTIYF
TRBJ2-1,-,TRBV15,TRBD1,TGTGCCACCAGCAGAACCAACTTGAAAGAGCCAGGGGGAAATGAGCAGTTCTTC,CATSRTNLKEPGGNEQFF
TRBJ1-1,few,TRBV6-4,TRBD1,TGTGCCAGCAGTGACTCGGCAGGGGGCCTAGTAGCTTTCTTT,CASSDSAGGLVAFF
TRBJ2-1,-,TRBV9,TRBD2,TGTGCCAGCAGCGTCCGACCGTTAGTTAGCGGGGGGTCCGTTGAGCAGTTCTTC,CASSVRPLVSGGSVEQFF
TRBJ2-3,-,TRBV9,-,TGTGCCAGCAGCGTAGGAGATACGCAGTATTTT,CASSVGDTQYF
TRBJ2-3,-,TRBV28,TRBD2,TGTGCCATCAGACGGGGGGGAGGTTCAGATACGCAGTATTTT,CAIRRGGGSDTQYF
TRBJ2-1,few,TRBV28,TRBD1,TGTGCCAGCAGTTTGGAGGGACAGGGGGCCAATGAGCAGTTCTTC,CASSLEGQGANEQFF
TRBJ1-6,-,TRBV2,-,TGTGCCAGACGGGACGTAGGGGGTGTTTCACCCCTCCACTTT,CARRDVGGVSPLHF
TRBJ2-2,-,TRBV15,-,TGTGCCACCAGCAGAGATTCGGTTGGCACCGGGGAGCTGTTTTTT,CATSRDSVGTGELFF
TRBJ2-5,-,TRBV4-2,-,TGTGCCAGCAGCCAAGTTGTCAGTGGGCCCGGGGAACAAGAGACCCAGTACTTC,CASSQVVSGPGEQETQYF
TRBJ1-6,few,TRBV9,-,TGTGCCAGCAGTCCAACGACCGTCCCGCCGCCCCTCCACTTT,CASSPTTVPPPLHF
TRBJ1-2,few,TRBV7-9,-,TGTGCCAGCAGCTTAGTTCAGGGTCCCTATGGCTACACCTTC,CASSLVQGPYGYTF